The 12 T cell receptor beta chains below were found in one sample sequenced in a study of T-cell reconstitution after alpha-beta-depleted transplantation in children (TCRdb year 2016). Libraries came from PCR. The reads were generated on an Illumina HiSeq 2500. TCR library preparation used molecular barcoding, with unique molecular identifiers applied to normalize quantification of the TCRbeta repertoire. TCRdb passed the public sequencing reads through fastp at Q25 and MiXCR, retaining productive beta sequences. Records with the same CDR3 protein are collapsed into one entry carrying the most frequent genes and DNA. The sample yields about a million distinct CDR3 sequences; around 30% were counted once. The ten biggest clones cover about 28% of the sample. This specimen's treatment or condition label, interpreted: allogeneic hematopoietic cell transplantation with graft depleted of TCRalphabeta T cells and CD19 B cells.

The source material was PBMCs, mostly from graft donor cells, sampled 360 days after TCRalphabeta/CD19-depleted stem cell transplant. These receptors were obtained from a boy under two years old who had a stem cell transplant for SCID, so the T cells may come from the graft donor.

This chain links TRBV11-2 with TRBJ2-3; TRBD2 matches at 9 bases. J lost 0 bases, V lost 2 bases, and 18 bases had no gene match. Germline V gene lookup returns CDR1 SGHAT and CDR2 FQNNGV. CDR3 size: 21 residues. The CDR3 is CASSLLDPITPSGTSTDTQYF. In nucleotides, the CDR3 is TGTGCCAGCAGCTTATTGGATCCCATTACACCTAGCGGGACTAGCACAGATACGCAGTATTTT.

This chain links TRBV3-1 with TRBJ2-2, with 7 nucleotides matching TRBD2. The CDR3 is made up of 18 amino acids. Germline V gives CDR1 LGHDT, CDR2 YNNKEL (reference sequence). The trim removed 0 bases at V and 1 base at J, leaving 8 bases unmatched. CDR3 sequence (DNA): TGTGCCAGCAGCCAAGATTATGGCGGCGGGGGGAACACCGGGGAGCTGTTTTTT. This gives the protein CASSQDYGGGGNTGELFF.

This clonotype was observed a few times. The chain couples TRBV7-9 to TRBJ2-7; no reliable D call. The CDR3 is 14 amino acids. Germline values: CDR1 SEHNR, CDR2 FQNEAQ (reference sequence). Trimming stripped 0 bases from V and 1 base from J, with 7 bases between. Here the CDR3 DNA reads TGTGCCAGCAGCTTAGCGTTAATTTCCTACGAGCAGTACTTC. This translates into CASSLALISYEQYF.

This clonotype was counted between two and nine times. Germline is not matched at one junction end, which may reflect a read error. The chain has TRBV6-1 and TRBJ1-4; no firm D call. CDR3 size: 15 residues. Germline V gene sequence: CDR1 MNHNS, CDR2 SASEGT. This CDR3 reads CASSERRPTSEKLFF. CDR3 DNA: TGTGCCAGCAGCGAAAGGCGTCCAACTAGTGAAAAACTGTTTTTT.

This clonotype was counted a few times. The chain carries TRBV12-3 or TRBV12-4 and TRBJ2-1, with D perhaps being TRBD1 or TRBD2 (7 bases each). This CDR3 is 17 amino acids long. The V end lost 6 bases, the J end lost 0 bases, and 18 bases lay between the germline ends. The CDR3 coding sequence is TGTGCCAGCAGCCCCTACAGGGGACTAAGCTCCTACAATGAGCAGTTCTTC. It specifies CASSPYRGLSSYNEQFF.

The V gene is TRBV2, the J gene TRBJ1-2; tentative D call: TRBD1 (6 bases). This CDR3 region has 13 residues. From germline, CDR1 is SNHLY and CDR2 FYNNEI. V lost 5 bases to trimming and J lost 4 bases, with 11 bases between them. The chain's CDR3 is CASSYGQSYGYTF. The CDR3 DNA reads as TGTGCCAGCAGTTACGGACAGAGCTATGGCTACACCTTC. Full variable domain (remainder filled in from reference TRBV2 and TRBJ1-2): EPEVTQTPSHQVTQMGQEVILRCVPISNHLYFYWYRQILGQKVEFLVSFYNNEISEKSEIFDDQFSVERPDGSNFTLKIRSTKLEDSAMYFCASSYGQSYGYTFGSGTRLTVV.

This chain joins TRBV12-3 or TRBV12-4 and TRBJ2-4; D is undetermined. V lost 6 bases to trimming and J lost 0 bases, with 12 bases between them. This CDR3 is built from 15 residues. The chain's CDR3 is CASSPHRGAKNIQYF. CDR3 nucleotide sequence: TGTGCCAGCAGCCCACACCGTGGAGCCAAAAACATTCAGTACTTC.

This clonotype was seen once. The chain carries TRBV7-6 and TRBJ1-2; 7 positions match TRBD1. The CDR3 sequence is 14 residues long. Germline V gives CDR1 SGHVS, CDR2 FNYEAQ. Trimming removed 0 bases from V and 6 bases from J; junction bases left unmatched: 4. CDR3 nucleotide sequence: TGTGCCAGCAGCTTAGCTGAGGGGGCCGATGGCTACACCTTC. It codes for CASSLAEGADGYTF.

The V gene is TRBV10-3, the J gene TRBJ2-7; no reliable D call. The CDR3 runs 13 residues. Trimming cost V 5 bases and J 5 bases, with 13 bases left between them. Germline V gives CDR1 ENHRY, CDR2 SYGVKD. The CDR3 is CAISLPPTHEQYF. In DNA, the CDR3 is TGTGCCATCAGTCTGCCACCCACCCACGAGCAGTACTTC.

This clonotype was detected a few times. The chain uses TRBV5-1 and TRBJ2-5, with 11 bases lining up with TRBD1. The CDR3 contains 17 residues. CDR1 is SGHRS, CDR2 YFSETQ, per germline. J was trimmed by 5 bases and V by 1 base; bases with no gene match: 10. The CDR3 DNA reads as TGCGCCAGCAGCTTGTATCCCGGGACAGGGGGAGCGGAGACCCAGTACTTC. This encodes CASSLYPGTGGAETQYF.

This chain connects TRBV28 to TRBJ1-3; perhaps TRBD1 as D (5 bases). CDR3 length: 15 residues. Trimming cost V 5 bases and J 0 bases, with 11 bases left between them. The V gene's germline CDR1 is MDHEN and CDR2 SYDVKM. In nucleotides, the CDR3 is TGTGCCAGCAGTCCCTCGGGGGTCTCTGGAAACACCATATATTTT. Translating it yields CASSPSGVSGNTIYF.

This clonotype occurred a few times. V gene TRBV12-3 or TRBV12-4 combines with J gene TRBJ1-2; D call uncertain. Trimming pared 6 bases from V and 4 bases from J, leaving 18 bases between. CDR3 length: 15 amino acids. The CDR3, as DNA: TGTGCCAGCAGCTTGGCGCGGGGAGTGCTCTATGGCTACACCTTC. It specifies CASSLARGVLYGYTF.